This record concerns one T cell receptor beta chain sequence. Its target is unknown. Germline-derived CDR1 and CDR2 are MDHEN and SYDVKM. This CDR3 has 11 amino acids. V lost 9 bases and J lost 14; bases outside the gene matches: 11. This record belongs to a study of shared clonotypes between healthy human individuals. Naive CD4+ cells were CD45RA-selected; the remaining cells were memory. Study-level points and caveats: Unshared clonotypes carried lower generation probabilities than those common to all four donors.

Genomic DNA belonging to each subset was distributed in equal measure over several immunoSEQ plates. The data were produced by immunoSEQ multiplex PCR, yet TCRdb's version contains in-frame clones alone and is incomplete. The sample consists of 2 million to 2.5 million clones, about nine tenths of them appearing once. The chain is built from TRBV28 and TRBJ2-5; 8 nucleotides line up with TRBD2. The sequenced sample consisted of naive CD4+ T cells from PBMCs. Regarding subset: CD45RA+ positively selected. The TCR sequence derives from a man aged 18 to 29 in good health. Some clones in this sample may be carry-over from other donors' samples. CDR3 nucleotide sequence: TGTGCCAGTAACTCGGGGGGGGTACAATACTTC. Its protein is CASNSGGVQYF.